These 27 T cell receptor beta chains were all obtained from the same sample, sequenced in a study of CXCR3-negative and CXCR3-positive naive CD8 T cells. UMI-labeled 5' RACE TRB cDNA libraries were prepared from the cells. Reanalyzing the 5' RACE reads, TCRdb keeps one entry per CDR3 protein, without DNA. Recorded here are fewer than 55,000 distinct CDR3 sequences; the top ten clones represent roughly 1.6%. The sequencing input was naive CXCR3- CD8+ T cells from blood. Specified subset: CD45RO-CCR7+CD27+CD95- naive CD8+ T cells lacking CXCR3 (TNR3-). The source is a human donor in good health. Some clones in this sample may be carry-over from other donors' samples.

J is TRBJ2-7 and V is TRBV6-2 or TRBV6-3; TCRdb designates TRBD2, a call that cannot be tested without DNA. Germline CDR1 and CDR2: MNHEY and SVGEGT. The CDR3 extends over 16 amino acids. Here the CDR3 reads CASSYPSGSNTYEQYF.

This chain joins TRBV12-3 or TRBV12-4 and TRBJ1-1. The CDR3 contains 14 residues. The CDR3 sequence: CASSLLREVAEAFF.

CDR3 amino acids: CASSLSQRYEQYF. This sequence joins TRBV28 and TRBJ2-7. The CDR3 length is 13 residues. The germline CDR1 and CDR2 sequences are MDHEN and SYDVKM. Filled out from reference TRBV28 and TRBJ2-7, the complete variable domain reads DVKVTQSSRYLVKRTGEKVFLECVQDMDHENMFWYRQDPGLGLRLIYFSYDVKMKEKGDIPEGYSVSREKKERFSLILESASTNQTSMYLCASSLSQRYEQYFGPGTRLTVT.

The chain links TRBV5-1 to TRBJ2-7; TCRdb calls TRBD1, which cannot be checked without DNA. The CDR3 length is 14 residues. Germline-derived CDR1 and CDR2 are SGHRS and YFSETQ. CDR3 loop: CASSYQGHSYEQYF.

The CDR3: CASSVEGGASYNEQFF. The chain combines TRBV9 with TRBJ2-1; no DNA is available, so the TRBD1 call from TCRdb remains unchecked. The CDR3 spans 16 residues. Germline lookup yields CDR1 SGDLS and CDR2 YYNGEE.

V usage is TRBV5-1 and J usage is TRBJ2-7; TCRdb selects TRBD2, and the lack of DNA leaves this call unchecked. This CDR3 comprises 15 residues. The V gene's germline CDR1 is SGHRS and CDR2 YFSETQ. CDR3 protein: CASGEELGRTYEQYF. The whole variable domain, remainder taken from reference TRBV5-1 and TRBJ2-7, is KAGVTQTPRYLIKTRGQQVTLSCSPISGHRSVSWYQQTPGQGLQFLFEYFSETQRNKGNFPGRFSGRQFSNSRSEMNVSTLELGDSALYLCASGEELGRTYEQYFGPGTRLTVT.

The chain has TRBV29-1 and TRBJ2-5. The germline V gene encodes CDR1 SQVTM and CDR2 ANQGSEA. This CDR3 region has 14 residues. The CDR3 region is CSLEDFGSQETQYF.

This sequence joins TRBV28 and TRBJ2-7; lacking DNA, the TRBD1 call made by TCRdb goes unchecked. CDR1 is MDHEN, CDR2 SYDVKM, per germline. This CDR3 spans 17 amino acids. The CDR3 is CASSLELGRTGGWEQYF.

The CDR3 is CATSKKISGRADTQYF. The chain employs TRBV15 and TRBJ2-3; the D call of TRBD2 rests on TCRdb alone, since no DNA is present to check it. The CDR3 totals 16 residues. Germline lookup yields CDR1 LNHNV and CDR2 YYDKDF (reference sequence).

Measured by frequency, this clonotype is medium-sized. This chain uses TRBV6-2 or TRBV6-3 with TRBJ2-7; the D gene TCRdb calls, TRBD1, cannot be checked with no DNA. The CDR3 is made up of 18 amino acids. Germline V lookup: CDR1 MNHEY, CDR2 SVGEGT. The CDR3 spells CASSYDLAGAVGSYEQYF.

V gene TRBV14 combines with J gene TRBJ1-1; TCRdb proposes TRBD1, but this gene call is untestable without DNA. Germline V CDR1 and CDR2: SGHDN, FVKESK. The CDR3 has 13 amino acids. CDR3 sequence reads: CASSHLSNTEAFF. Looking up the rest from reference TRBV14 and TRBJ1-1 gives the full variable domain: EAGVTQFPSHSVIEKGQTVTLRCDPISGHDNLYWYRRVMGKEIKFLLHFVKESKQDESGMPNNRFLAERTGGTYSTLKVQPAELEDSGVYFCASSHLSNTEAFFGQGTRLTVV.

Here the CDR3 reads CASSYSQGDGYTF. The chain carries TRBV6-5 and TRBJ1-2; the TCRdb D gene call, TRBD1, has no DNA to confirm it. CDR1 is MNHEY, CDR2 SVGAGI, per germline. This CDR3 has 13 amino acids.

This sequence joins TRBV5-1 and TRBJ1-1; no DNA is available, so the TRBD1 call from TCRdb remains unchecked. The CDR3 has 16 residues. The V gene's germline CDR1 is SGHRS and CDR2 YFSETQ. Here the CDR3 reads CASSLNTDRASDEAFF.

V gene TRBV28 combines with J gene TRBJ1-1. CDR3 size: 14 residues. The germline V gene has CDR1 MDHEN and CDR2 SYDVKM. This CDR3 reads CASSLSWGSSEAFF.

The rearrangement joins TRBV27 to TRBJ2-5; the D gene TCRdb calls, TRBD2, cannot be checked with no DNA. Germline V gene lookup returns CDR1 MNHEY and CDR2 SMNVEV (reference sequence). The CDR3 has 15 residues. CDR3 in amino acids: CASALGAGLPETQYF.

The J gene is TRBJ2-1, the V gene TRBV12-3 or TRBV12-4; no DNA is available, so the TRBD2 call from TCRdb remains unchecked. The CDR3 is 15 residues long. The CDR3 here is CASRVTGGDNNEQFF.

The genes are TRBV6-6 and TRBJ1-4; without DNA, the TCRdb call of TRBD1 cannot be checked. This CDR3 is built from 15 residues. Germline V lookup: CDR1 MNHNY, CDR2 SVGAGI (reference sequence). CDR3 residues: CASSYSTPGNEKLFF.

This chain links TRBV9 with TRBJ2-7; the TCRdb D gene call, TRBD1, has no DNA to confirm it. CDR1 is SGDLS, CDR2 YYNGEE, per germline. The CDR3 covers 11 residues. This CDR3 reads CASSAGGEQYF.

The chain has TRBV27 and TRBJ1-1; there is no DNA to check the TCRdb D call of TRBD1. This CDR3 region has 14 residues. Germline-derived CDR1 and CDR2 are MNHEY and SMNVEV (reference sequence). CDR3 protein: CASSLTGPNTEAFF.

V and J are TRBV2 and TRBJ2-7; the TCRdb call, TRBD1, lacks DNA for checking. From germline, CDR1 is SNHLY and CDR2 FYNNEI. The CDR3 extends over 13 amino acids. CDR3: CASSVRGAYEQYF.

The rearrangement uses TRBV7-9 and TRBJ1-4; absent DNA, TCRdb's TRBD1 call cannot be checked. Germline V lookup: CDR1 SEHNR, CDR2 FQNEAQ (reference sequence). There are 13 residues in the CDR3. The CDR3: CASSPTGSRKLFF.

The chain joins TRBV7-2 to TRBJ1-6; the TRBD1 assignment by TCRdb is unverifiable without DNA. The CDR3 is made up of 14 amino acids. Germline V CDR1 and CDR2: SGHTA, FQGNSA. CDR3 region: CASSSTGNNSPLHF.

The rearrangement joins TRBV5-1 to TRBJ2-1. Germline-derived CDR1 and CDR2 are SGHRS and YFSETQ. The CDR3 consists of 14 residues. CDR3 protein: CASSSFLFDNEQFF.

The chain has TRBV19 and TRBJ2-1; TCRdb returns TRBD2, unconfirmable since there is no DNA. CDR3 length: 15 amino acids. Germline-derived CDR1 and CDR2 are LNHDA and SQIVND (reference sequence). The CDR3 is CASRGRDYSYNEQFF.

This chain joins TRBV29-1 and TRBJ2-7; TCRdb's D gene call, TRBD2, goes unchecked for lack of DNA. The germline gives CDR1 SQVTM, CDR2 ANQGSEA. The length of the CDR3 is 13 residues. This chain's CDR3 is CSAVPILAGGPIF.

V and J are TRBV21-1 and TRBJ2-3; TCRdb's D call of TRBD2 is untestable without DNA. TRBV21-1 is marked as a pseudogene. CDR3 length: 22 residues. The CDR3 sequence is CASSKWGPLAGRARGNTDTQYF.

V is TRBV15 and J is TRBJ2-3. Germline values: CDR1 LNHNV, CDR2 YYDKDF (reference sequence). The CDR3 length is 13 residues. CDR3 in amino acids: CATSRDTTDTQYF.